The next 25 T cell receptor beta chains were all read from a single sample in a study of blood T cell repertoires in COVID-19. Profiled with immunoSEQ multiplex PCR; TCRdb holds only in-frame clones, not every one. The sample contains 150,000 to 200,000 clones, around 86% of which appear only once. Sample: peripheral blood. The source of these receptors is a woman in her forties with acute or convalescent COVID-19.

This clone is a singleton in its sample. J is TRBJ2-5 and V is TRBV5-6, with 11 bases identical to TRBD2. CDR3 length: 15 amino acids. Trimming cost V 0 bases and J 4 bases; bases outside gene matches: 2. CDR1 SGHDT and CDR2 YYEEEE come from the germline V gene. CDR3 in amino acids: CASSLGLAGGETQYF. CDR3 DNA sequence: TGTGCCAGCAGCTTGGGTCTAGCGGGGGGAGAGACCCAGTACTTC.

V is TRBV27 and J is TRBJ1-1; D is unclear. The germline CDR1 and CDR2 sequences are MNHEY and SMNVEV (reference sequence). The V and J ends lost 5 bases and 0 bases respectively, with 16 bases between them. This CDR3 spans 16 amino acids. The CDR3: CASSRLQNLLNTEAFF. CDR3 in DNA: TGTGCCAGCAGTCGGCTACAGAATCTTCTGAACACTGAAGCTTTCTTT.

This clone was counted only a few times. The chain employs TRBV6-6 and TRBJ2-7; 7 nucleotides match TRBD2. Germline V lookup: CDR1 MNHNY, CDR2 SVGAGI (reference sequence). Unmatched junction bases numbered 6, after V lost 0 bases and J lost 4 bases. The CDR3 is made up of 15 amino acids. This CDR3 is CASSYSGGSGYEQYF. DNA for the CDR3: TGTGCCAGCAGTTACTCCGGCGGGAGTGGGTACGAGCAGTACTTC.

Only a few counts were recorded for this clone. V and J are TRBV7-2 and TRBJ2-5; TRBD2 matches at 8 bases. With 5 bases clipped from V and 8 bases from J, the junction kept 7 bases outside the gene matches. The CDR3 totals 13 residues. The V gene's germline CDR1 is SGHTA and CDR2 FQGNSA. CDR3 amino acids: CASSPGGGSTQYF. CDR3 bases: TGTGCCAGCAGCCCCGGCGGGGGGAGTACCCAGTACTTC.

The chain combines TRBV28 with TRBJ1-6; 9 nucleotides agree with TRBD1. CDR1 and CDR2 from the germline V gene are MDHEN and SYDVKM. V lost 5 bases, J lost 8 bases, and 7 bases stayed unmatched. The CDR3 covers 15 residues. In DNA form, the CDR3 reads TGTGCCAGCAGTACAGGACAGGGGCTCGATTCACCCCTCCACTTT. Residues: CASSTGQGLDSPLHF.

This clone was recorded only once. The CDR3 loop reads CAISGQTDSYEQYF. CDR3 sequence (DNA): TGTGCCATCAGTGGTCAAACAGACTCCTACGAGCAGTACTTC. This chain connects TRBV10-3 to TRBJ2-7; no clear D gene. Germline V CDR1 and CDR2: ENHRY, SYGVKD. The CDR3 length is 14 residues. Trimming took 4 bases from V and 0 from J, leaving 10 bases between them.

The genes are TRBV5-8 and TRBJ1-2; D possibly corresponds to TRBD1 (6 bases). Germline CDR1 and CDR2: SGHTS and YDEGEE. The ends were cut back, 3 bases at V and 9 bases at J, with 15 bases in the middle. There are 13 residues in the CDR3. CDR3 nucleotide sequence: TGTGCCAGCAGCTACGTAAACAGGGCCAGCTACACCTTC. Protein: CASSYVNRASYTF.

Only a few counts were recorded for this clone. This chain uses TRBV24-1 with TRBJ1-2, with D unresolved. Trimming removed 1 base at V and 8 bases at J, with 13 bases between. The CDR3 runs to 14 residues. Germline lookup yields CDR1 KGHDR and CDR2 SFDVKD. DNA of the CDR3: TGTGCCACCAGTGATTTCCACGGAGGTAGCGGCTACACCTTC. Translating it yields CATSDFHGGSGYTF.

The chain uses TRBV5-5 and TRBJ1-4; 9 bases match TRBD1. This CDR3 is built from 15 residues. CDR1 is SGHKS, CDR2 YYEKEE, per germline (reference sequence). Germline trimming cut 5 bases from V and 7 bases from J; bases unmatched to any gene: 9. CDR3 nucleotide sequence: TGTGCCAGCAGGCGGACAGGGGACGCAACTGAAAAACTGTTTTTT. Residues: CASRRTGDATEKLFF.

J is TRBJ1-5 and V is TRBV11-2; 9 positions agree with TRBD1. J lost 5 bases, V lost 4 bases, and 0 bases had no gene match. CDR1 is SGHAT and CDR2 is FQNNGV in the germline V gene. The CDR3 runs 13 residues. The CDR3 DNA follows: TGTGCCAGCAGCTGGACAGGGGATCAGCCCCAGCATTTT. This translates into CASSWTGDQPQHF.

CDR3 in amino acids: CASSGGPGNQPQHF. The DNA of the CDR3 is TGTGCCAGCTCCGGGGGTCCTGGCAATCAGCCCCAGCATTTT. The rearrangement joins TRBV9 to TRBJ1-5, with a tentative D call TRBD1 (5 bases). Trimming removed 7 bases from V and 2 bases from J, with 13 bases in between. Germline V gene lookup returns CDR1 SGDLS and CDR2 YYNGEE. The CDR3 is 14 residues long.

CDR3 amino acids: CASSPRKGQPLSDEQFF. The CDR3 DNA reads as TGTGCCAGCAGTCCACGAAAGGGACAGCCCCTGAGCGATGAGCAGTTCTTC. The V call is TRBV27, the J call TRBJ2-1; the match to TRBD1 covers 7 bases. The CDR3 extends over 17 amino acids. V gave up 5 bases and J gave up 8 bases; unmatched junction bases: 18. Germline CDR1 is MNHEY and CDR2 is SMNVEV (reference sequence).

The chain employs TRBV28 and TRBJ1-4, with D tentatively TRBD1 (6 bases). CDR3 length: 16 amino acids. CDR1 and CDR2 (germline): MDHEN, SYDVKM. V lost 3 bases, J lost 8 bases, and 19 bases lay in between. The CDR3 DNA reads TGTGCCAGCAGTTTGGGGGGGCGGAGGGCGGGCGAAAAACTGTTTTTT. Translating it yields CASSLGGRRAGEKLFF.

The rearrangement joins TRBV29-1 to TRBJ2-3, with 8 nucleotides matching TRBD2. This CDR3 region has 17 residues. The V and J ends lost 7 bases and 0 bases, in that order; junction bases with no gene match: 15. CDR1 and CDR2 from the germline V gene are SQVTM and ANQGSEA. The DNA of the CDR3 is TGCAGCGCCGGTGGAGCGGGAGACTATCCTAGCACAGATACGCAGTATTTT. Its protein is CSAGGAGDYPSTDTQYF.

The rearrangement uses TRBV7-8 and TRBJ2-3; 9 positions match TRBD1. The trim removed 8 bases at V and 3 bases at J, leaving 12 bases unmatched. The CDR3 spans 16 residues. Germline V gives CDR1 SGHVS, CDR2 FQNEAQ. CDR3 DNA sequence: TGTGCCAGCCTCCGGGACAGGGTTTTTCTGACAGATACGCAGTATTTT. It is translated as CASLRDRVFLTDTQYF.

This clone was detected once. The chain employs TRBV10-2 and TRBJ2-1; D is possibly TRBD2 (5 bases). The V gene's germline CDR1 is WSHSY and CDR2 SAAADI. V lost 4 bases, J lost 9 bases, and 16 bases lay in between. The CDR3 runs 14 residues. DNA of the CDR3: TGCGCCAGCAGTGGTTCCTTCGGGGTGGGTGAGCAGTTCTTC. It codes for CASSGSFGVGEQFF.

The chain carries TRBV19 and TRBJ2-5; unclear D gene. Germline lookup yields CDR1 LNHDA and CDR2 SQIVND (reference sequence). The V end was cut by 5 bases, the J end by 5 bases, with 12 bases between. This CDR3 is 13 amino acids long. The DNA for the CDR3 is TGTGCCAGTAGTCCCCGGATGGAGGAGACCCAGTACTTC. Protein product: CASSPRMEETQYF.

The chain uses TRBV5-1 and TRBJ2-7; 8 bases align to TRBD1. In germline, CDR1 is SGHRS, CDR2 YFSETQ. V lost 2 bases to trimming and J lost 3 bases; unmatched junction nucleotides: 7. This CDR3 has 15 residues. The CDR3 here is CASSFLGTGNYEQYF. CDR3 sequence (DNA): TGCGCCAGCAGCTTCCTAGGGACAGGAAACTACGAGCAGTACTTC.

The rearrangement links TRBV6-5 to TRBJ1-5, with a weak D call TRBD1 (5 bases). V was shortened by 5 bases and J by 6 bases, with 11 bases between the two germline ends. Germline lookup yields CDR1 MNHEY and CDR2 SVGAGI. The CDR3 loop spans 13 amino acids. The CDR3 sequence is CASSHVGGQPQHF. DNA for the CDR3: TGTGCCAGCAGTCACGTGGGGGGTCAGCCCCAGCATTTT.

This CDR3 reads CASSPVGGALNEQYF. CDR3 nucleotides: TGTGCCAGCAGCCCCGTGGGGGGGGCCCTCAACGAGCAGTACTTC. J is TRBJ2-7 and V is TRBV4-2; D might be TRBD2 (7 bases). Trimming shortened V by 4 bases and J by 5 bases, and 18 bases separated the two germline ends. Germline V gene sequence: CDR1 LGHNA, CDR2 YNFKEQ. This CDR3 has 15 residues.

The V and J genes are TRBV5-5 and TRBJ2-3, with D possibly TRBD1 on 6 matching bases. In germline, CDR1 is SGHKS, CDR2 YYEKEE (reference sequence). The CDR3 consists of 13 residues. With 4 bases removed from V and 10 bases from J, the gap between germline ends came to 16 bases. The CDR3 is CASSLWDTPSQYF. The CDR3 coding sequence is TGTGCCAGCAGCCTGTGGGACACCCCCTCGCAGTATTTT.

The gene calls are TRBV6-6 and TRBJ1-5; D gene uncertain. V lost 0 bases, J lost 2 bases, and 11 bases lay in between. Germline-derived CDR1 and CDR2 are MNHNY and SVGAGI (reference sequence). The CDR3 is 16 residues long. CDR3 nucleotide sequence: TGTGCCAGCAGTTACTCGAGTGGGCTTGGCAATCAGCCCCAGCATTTT. It translates to CASSYSSGLGNQPQHF.

This clone has a single count. The chain links TRBV7-2 to TRBJ2-7; 8 nucleotides line up with TRBD2. The CDR3 runs 15 residues. With 2 bases clipped from V and 3 bases from J, the junction kept 6 bases outside the gene matches. Germline V gene sequence: CDR1 SGHTA, CDR2 FQGNSA. The CDR3 sequence: CASSLLAGPNYEQYF. The CDR3 nucleotides are TGTGCCAGCAGCTTATTAGCGGGGCCCAACTACGAGCAGTACTTC.

The V gene is TRBV18, the J gene TRBJ2-3, with TRBD1 as a possible D gene (6 bases). This CDR3 is 15 amino acids long. V lost 4 bases and J 0 bases, leaving 11 bases between the germline ends. Germline CDR1 KGHSH, CDR2 LQKENI. The CDR3 DNA is TGTGCCAGCTCACTACTCAGGGGAAGCACAGATACGCAGTATTTT. Encoded protein: CASSLLRGSTDTQYF. Filled out from reference TRBV18 and TRBJ2-3, the complete variable domain reads NAGVMQNPRHLVRRRGQEARLRCSPMKGHSHVYWYRQLPEEGLKFMVYLQKENIIDESGMPKERFSAEFPKEGPSILRIQQVVRGDSAAYFCASSLLRGSTDTQYFGPGTRLTVL.

The rearrangement links TRBV18 to TRBJ1-1, with D perhaps matching TRBD1 (6 bases). Deletions cut 2 bases from V and 4 bases from J, with 17 bases between. This CDR3 has 16 residues. Per the germline V gene, CDR1 is KGHSH and CDR2 is LQKENI. CDR3 in amino acids: CASSPKTGRWGTEAFF. For the CDR3, the DNA is TGTGCCAGCTCACCAAAAACAGGGCGATGGGGCACTGAAGCTTTCTTT.